This TCR beta chain stems from a study of CD8+ T cells in alopecia areata. About the study: Each day, treated patients took oral tofacitinib twice, at 5 to 10 mg per dose. Scoring treated patients' severity relied on the percentage of scalp area affected.

Treatment given: oral pan-JAK inhibitor, 5-10 mg twice daily. Alopecia areata patients provided lesional scalp punch biopsies and peripheral blood, both collected for the study. Regarding this clone: Its antigen is undetermined.

CDR3 size: 14 residues. The germline V gene encodes CDR1 LNHNV and CDR2 YYDKDF (reference sequence). V gave up 0 bases and J gave up 7 bases, with 12 bases separating them. Once RNA had been extracted, it was reverse transcribed into cDNA to act as the sequencing template. The repertoire was sequenced with immunoSEQ multiplex PCR; TCRdb's copy has only in-frame clones and lacks some. The repertoire consists of approximately 210,000 clones, with roughly 64% occurring once and the leading ten covering roughly 4.2%. Points from the study as a whole: Lesional scalp, notably in alopecia totalis/universalis, had clonality above that of normal scalp.

The chain links TRBV15 to TRBJ1-2; TRBD1 might be the D (5 bases). This clonotype was obtained from a human donor with alopecia areata. The input for sequencing was CD4+ T cells sorted from blood, taken at week 4, from a patient treated with tofacitinib. The CDR3 bases are TGTGCCACCAGCAGAGAAGGAGGGGCGGGTGGCTACACCTTC. Translating it yields CATSREGGAGGYTF. Full variable domain (outside the CDR3, taken from reference TRBV15 and TRBJ1-2): DAMVIQNPRYQVTQFGKPVTLSCSQTLNHNVMYWYQQKSSQAPKLLFHYYDKDFNNEADTPDNFQSRRPNTSFCFLDIRSPGLGDTAMYLCATSREGGAGGYTFGSGTRLTVV.